This is a list of T cell receptor beta chains from one sample in a study of cytomegalovirus exposure and HLA in healthy donors. Assay: immunoSEQ multiplex PCR; the TCRdb copy retains only in-frame clones and omits some. The top ten hold approximately 1.8% of the sample, which has 150,000 to 200,000 clones, around 80% seen once. Specimen: PBMCs. The source of these receptors is a man aged 40-55 years in good health and CMV-seropositive. CDR3s include the opening cysteine and the closing phenylalanine or tryptophan. The D gene is left open where the match is weak. The listing skips clone size in some rows; elsewhere it reads once, few, many or a size class.

>TRBJ2-1|-|-|TRBV27
TGTGCCAGCAGTTCCCCCATTTACAATGAGCAGTTCTTC
CASSSPIYNEQFF
>TRBJ2-1|TRBD2|-|TRBV29-1
TGCAGCGTCCTACTAGCGGGGGGAGATGAGCAGTTCTTC
CSVLLAGGDEQFF
>TRBJ2-1|TRBD2|-|TRBV5-4
TGTGCCAGCAGCGATTTAGTCGGGACTAGCGGGAGTTATAATGAGCAGTTCTTC
CASSDLVGTSGSYNEQFF
>TRBJ1-1|TRBD1|-|TRBV5-6
TGTGCCAGCAGCTTAGGGACAGGGCCTGAAGCTTTCTTT
CASSLGTGPEAFF
>TRBJ2-7|-|few|TRBV7-6
TGTGCCAGCACCTCTGGACGGGGTGGCGAGCAGTACTTC
CASTSGRGGEQYF
>TRBJ1-3|-|-|TRBV6-5
TGTGCCAGCAGTTACGAAGGAGTTCGCTCTGGAAACACCATATATTTT
CASSYEGVRSGNTIYF
>TRBJ1-1|-|-|TRBV27
TGTGCCAGCTCAACCGGGGGTACTGAAGCTTTCTTT
CASSTGGTEAFF
>TRBJ1-5|-|once|TRBV27
TGTGCCAGCAGTCCGAGCGGCAATCAGCCCCAGCATTTT
CASSPSGNQPQHF
>TRBJ2-7|-|-|TRBV21-1
TGTGCCAGCAGCAGCCAGACAGGGCCCTACGAGCAGTACTTC
CASSSQTGPYEQYF
>TRBJ1-1|-|-|TRBV21-1
TGTGCCAGCATCGATACACCGGACAGGGATGAAGCTTTCTTT
CASIDTPDRDEAFF